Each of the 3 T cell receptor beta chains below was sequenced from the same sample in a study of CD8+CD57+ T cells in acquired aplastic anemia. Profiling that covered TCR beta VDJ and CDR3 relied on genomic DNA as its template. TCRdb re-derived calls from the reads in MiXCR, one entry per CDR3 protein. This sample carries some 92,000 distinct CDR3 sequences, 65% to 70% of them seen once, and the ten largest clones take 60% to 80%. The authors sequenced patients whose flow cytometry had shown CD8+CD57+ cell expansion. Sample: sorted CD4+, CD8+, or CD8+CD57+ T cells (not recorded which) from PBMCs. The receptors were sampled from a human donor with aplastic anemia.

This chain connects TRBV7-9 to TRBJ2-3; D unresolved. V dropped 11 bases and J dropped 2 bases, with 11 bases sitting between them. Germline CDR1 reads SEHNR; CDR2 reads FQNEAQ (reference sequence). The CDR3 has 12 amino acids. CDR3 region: CACRRDTDTQYF. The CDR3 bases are TGTGCCTGCCGAAGGGACACAGATACGCAGTATTTT.

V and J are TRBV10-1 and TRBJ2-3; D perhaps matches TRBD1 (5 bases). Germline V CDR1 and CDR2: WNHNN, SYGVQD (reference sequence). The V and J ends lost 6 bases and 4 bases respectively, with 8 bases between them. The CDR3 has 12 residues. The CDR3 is CASSRVPDTQYF. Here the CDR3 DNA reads TGCGCCAGCAGCAGGGTCCCAGATACGCAGTATTTT.

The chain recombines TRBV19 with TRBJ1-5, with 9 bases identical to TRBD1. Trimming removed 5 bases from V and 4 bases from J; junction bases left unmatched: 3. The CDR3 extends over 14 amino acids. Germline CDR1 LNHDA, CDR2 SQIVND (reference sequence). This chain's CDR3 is CASSSTGGNQPQHF. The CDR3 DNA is TGTGCCAGTAGTTCGACAGGGGGAAATCAGCCCCAGCATTTT.